The 14 T cell receptor beta chains listed next were all sequenced from one sample in a study of shared clonotypes between healthy human individuals. Assay: immunoSEQ multiplex PCR; the TCRdb copy retains only in-frame clones and omits some. This table has hundreds of thousands of clones, about 80% appearing once. Sample: memory CD4+ T cells sorted from blood. Sample subset: CD45RA-negative fraction. The source of these receptors is a woman aged 25 to 39 in good health.

V gene TRBV27 combines with J gene TRBJ1-1, with 9 bases that match TRBD1. Germline loops: CDR1 MNHEY, CDR2 SMNVEV (reference sequence). The CDR3 sequence is 16 residues long. The junction had 9 bases not matched to a gene; V was cut back by 6 bases and J by 1 base. CDR3 region: CASSPDRGWENTEAFF. Written as DNA, the CDR3 is TGTGCCAGCAGCCCAGACAGGGGGTGGGAGAACACTGAAGCTTTCTTT.

The chain has TRBV10-3 and TRBJ1-2; D not resolved. Trimming cost V 6 bases and J 10 bases, with 12 bases left between them. There are 11 residues in the CDR3. The germline V gene has CDR1 ENHRY and CDR2 SYGVKD. CDR3 sequence: CAISGSLSYTF. The CDR3 nucleotides read TGTGCCATCAGCGGGTCCCTCTCCTACACCTTC.

The V and J genes are TRBV25-1 and TRBJ2-1; TRBD2 might be the D (6 bases). Germline V gene data show CDR1 as MGHDK and CDR2 as SYGVNS. The V and J ends lost 6 bases and 8 bases respectively, with 17 bases between them. The CDR3 is 14 residues long. CDR3 sequence reads: CASRERAAAYEQFF. DNA for the CDR3: TGTGCCAGCAGGGAGCGGGCGGCGGCCTATGAGCAGTTCTTC. The entire variable domain, with the rest obtained from reference TRBV25-1 and TRBJ2-1, is as follows: EADIYQTPRYLVIGTGKKITLECSQTMGHDKMYWYQQDPGMELHLIHYSYGVNSTEKGDLSSESTVSRIRTEHFPLTLESARPSHTSQYLCASRERAAAYEQFFGPGTRLTVL.

The chain combines TRBV28 with TRBJ2-7; TRBD1 aligns across 7 bases. V lost 5 bases and J lost 6; bases outside the gene matches: 13. The germline gives CDR1 MDHEN, CDR2 SYDVKM. This CDR3 is 15 amino acids long. The CDR3 DNA sequence: TGTGCCAGCAGTCCGACAGGGTACAAGGCCTTCGAGCAGTACTTC. This encodes CASSPTGYKAFEQYF.

In nucleotides, the CDR3 is TGCGCATCCGGGACAGGGTTCTCGGGGGAGCTGTTTTTT. As protein: CASGTGFSGELFF. This sequence joins TRBV10-2 and TRBJ2-2; TRBD1 matches 9 bases. CDR1 WSHSY and CDR2 SAAADI come from the germline V gene. CDR3 size: 13 residues.

CDR3 sequence: CASSLWASGRAGELFF. The CDR3 DNA reads as TGTGCCAGCAGTTTATGGGCTAGCGGGAGGGCCGGGGAGCTGTTTTTT. V and J are TRBV28 and TRBJ2-2; 12 bases are a match to TRBD2. The length of the CDR3 is 16 residues. Germline CDR1 and CDR2: MDHEN and SYDVKM. V trimming: 0 bases; J trimming: 6 bases; junction bases outside the gene matches: 2.

This chain joins TRBV11-2 and TRBJ2-7, with a tentative D call TRBD2 (7 bases). Trimming took off 5 bases at V and 4 bases at J, with 15 bases between the two ends. Germline CDR1 is SGHAT and CDR2 is FQNNGV. CDR3 length: 14 residues. As DNA, the CDR3 is TGTGCCAGCAGCCAAGGGGGGGCCAGGTACGAGCAGTACTTC. Its translation is CASSQGGARYEQYF.

V is TRBV5-4 and J is TRBJ1-1, with unresolved D. The CDR3 has 15 residues. Germline V lookup: CDR1 SGHNT, CDR2 YYREEE (reference sequence). V lost 0 bases and J lost 0, with 9 bases in between. The CDR3 coding sequence is TGTGCCAGCAGCTTGGATCAGTACATGAACACTGAAGCTTTCTTT. Translation gives CASSLDQYMNTEAFF.

The CDR3 sequence: CASSARGLVSYEQYF. In nucleotides, the CDR3 is TGTGCCAGCAGCGCCAGGGGGTTAGTATCCTACGAGCAGTACTTC. This chain links TRBV5-6 with TRBJ2-7; 7 bases align to TRBD1. Germline CDR1 is SGHDT and CDR2 is YYEEEE. V shed 4 bases, J shed 1 base, and the junction held 8 bases outside the gene matches. The CDR3 has 15 amino acids.

The chain employs TRBV4-1 and TRBJ2-2, with unresolved D. Germline CDR1 MGHRA, CDR2 YSYEKL. This CDR3 region has 13 residues. Trimming left V 5 bases short and J 9 bases short, with 13 bases between. CDR3 DNA sequence: TGCGCCAGCAGCTCACTACCGGCTCGGGAGCTGTTTTTT. This encodes CASSSLPARELFF.

This clone has a handful of counts. The same CDR3 can be traced to other DNA sequences in this sample. The chain employs TRBV2 and TRBJ2-7; D is unclear. V was trimmed by 4 bases and J by 2 bases, leaving 9 bases between them. Per the germline V gene, CDR1 is SNHLY and CDR2 is FYNNEI. The CDR3 consists of 13 residues. This chain's CDR3 is CASSGAVTYEQYF. CDR3 DNA sequence: TGTGCCAGCAGTGGGGCAGTCACCTACGAGCAGTACTTC.

The chain is built from TRBV5-6 and TRBJ2-7; 9 bases map to TRBD1. Germline V gives CDR1 SGHDT, CDR2 YYEEEE. Trimming removed 0 bases from V and 4 bases from J; junction bases left unmatched: 5. The CDR3 spans 15 residues. CDR3 nucleotide sequence: TGTGCCAGCAGCTTGGTGGACAGGGGAGGATACGAGCAGTACTTC. As protein: CASSLVDRGGYEQYF.

As to this clone: A read error may produce the germline difference seen at one junction end. The chain combines TRBV11-1 with TRBJ2-3; no clear D gene. Germline CDR1 and CDR2: SGHAT and FQDESV (reference sequence). The CDR3 spans 13 residues. The CDR3 DNA reads TGTGCCAGCAGCTTAGAGAATGGCCGGGCAGGCCATTTT. Translating it yields CASSLENGRAGHF.

The chain has TRBV7-9 and TRBJ1-4; 7 bases agree with TRBD1. This CDR3 comprises 15 residues. The germline gives CDR1 SEHNR, CDR2 FQNEAQ (reference sequence). V shed 1 base and J 6 bases; nucleotides not matched to a gene: 5. CDR3 DNA sequence: TGTGCCAGCAGCTTAGGAGGGGGCCGGCATGAAAAACTGTTTTTT. Translating gives CASSLGGGRHEKLFF.